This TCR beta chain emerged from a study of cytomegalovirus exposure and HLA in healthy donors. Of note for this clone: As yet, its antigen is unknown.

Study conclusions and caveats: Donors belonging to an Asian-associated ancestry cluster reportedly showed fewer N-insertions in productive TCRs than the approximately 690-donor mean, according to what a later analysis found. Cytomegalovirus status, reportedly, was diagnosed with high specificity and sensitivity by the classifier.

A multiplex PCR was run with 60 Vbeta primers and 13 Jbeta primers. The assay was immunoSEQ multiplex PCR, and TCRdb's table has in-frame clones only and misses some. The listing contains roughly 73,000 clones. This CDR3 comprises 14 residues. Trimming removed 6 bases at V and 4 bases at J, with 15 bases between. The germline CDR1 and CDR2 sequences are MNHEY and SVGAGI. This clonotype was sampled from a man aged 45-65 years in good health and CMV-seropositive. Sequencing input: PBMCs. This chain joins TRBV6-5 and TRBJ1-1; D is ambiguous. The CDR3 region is CASSGLGRGTEAFF. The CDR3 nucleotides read TGTGCCAGCAGCGGACTCGGAAGAGGCACTGAAGCTTTCTTT.